These T cell receptor beta chains were read from a single sample in a study of blood T cell repertoires in COVID-19. The repertoire was sequenced with immunoSEQ multiplex PCR; TCRdb's copy has only in-frame clones and lacks some. In the table there are around 75,000 clones, roughly 91% of which are singletons. The sequenced sample was peripheral blood. The receptors come from a human donor in a cohort sampled during active COVID-19. CDR3s leave out the opening cysteine and the closing phenylalanine or tryptophan. The D gene is left open where the match is weak. A row's size may be missing; if present it is once, few, many or a size class.

d_gene | len | abundance | v_gene | CDR3aa
TRBD2 | 14 | . | TRBV25-1 | ASTASGRGAYNEQF
TRBD2 | 12 | . | TRBV6-5 | ASSGLAGENEQF
. | 11 | . | TRBV12-3/TRBV12-4 | ASRDSRSPEAF
. | 14 | . | TRBV21-1 | ASSRTSGKSWETQY
. | 14 | . | TRBV19 | ASSITATVTGNTIY
TRBD1 | 13 | . | TRBV5-6 | ASSDTGEGTDTQY
TRBD1 | 12 | . | TRBV6-5 | ASSSSGGAYGYT
. | 14 | . | TRBV28 | ASPPFGGRGSDEQF
TRBD2 | 14 | . | TRBV5-1 | ASSLRLAGEGHEQF
. | 12 | once | TRBV5-6 | ASGGLAASGAQY
TRBD2 | 14 | . | TRBV19 | ASSIEAGGPRETQY
. | 12 | . | TRBV3-1/TRBV3-2 | ASSQDRGGTEAF
TRBD1 | 12 | . | TRBV6-5 | ASGRGPSNYEQY
TRBD2 | 11 | . | TRBV6-5 | ASSGGTGETQY
TRBD1 | 12 | once | TRBV29-1 | SVKPRDRDEGYT
TRBD1 | 15 | few | TRBV27 | ASSLSLSGGGTGELF
. | 12 | . | TRBV5-6 | ASSYIAGVETQY
TRBD1 | 12 | . | TRBV5-4 | ASSDPDRGQEAF
. | 10 | . | TRBV27 | ASRGTSNTIY
. | 12 | . | TRBV15 | ATSPTTGAGEQF
. | 14 | . | TRBV6-1 | ASSERARASGNTIY
TRBD2 | 13 | few | TRBV7-9 | ASSRFGGGADTQY
. | 14 | . | TRBV5-5 | ASSLVLTRATDTQY
. | 10 | . | TRBV11-3 | ASSSKLNEQF
. | 14 | . | TRBV28 | ASSTQWTATNEKLF
. | 15 | . | TRBV11-2 | ASTSLRGPGSSYEQY
. | 13 | . | TRBV3-1/TRBV3-2 | ATKGDRVNTGELF
TRBD2 | 15 | . | TRBV15 | ATSRDAPSGRSNEQF
. | 12 | . | TRBV7-2 | ASSQTGATYEQY
TRBD1 | 15 | . | TRBV28 | ASSLLFGTVAGNTIY
TRBD2 | 14 | . | TRBV7-8 | ASSLRPRGNGETQY
TRBD1 | 17 | . | TRBV28 | ASSSSRDRGLSRGNEQF
. | 13 | . | TRBV15 | ATSPGQTSGNTIY
. | 11 | . | TRBV6-5 | ASSLQFTDTQY
TRBD1 | 12 | . | TRBV5-1 | ASGPQGGDTEAF
. | 9 | . | TRBV12-3/TRBV12-4 | ASGRFNGYT
. | 10 | . | TRBV9 | ASSVTGETQY
TRBD2 | 14 | . | TRBV28 | ASSLPGRDSHNEQF
. | 14 | . | TRBV19 | ASRARLCQMWNDQY
TRBD1 | 15 | few | TRBV5-1 | ASSLAADRGNTGELF
TRBD2 | 13 | . | TRBV5-1 | ASSSGAGEPYEQY